This TCR beta chain is drawn from a study of CD8 T cells in Susac syndrome. Germline V gene lookup returns CDR1 SNHLY and CDR2 FYNNEI. Trimming at V came to 5 bases and at J to 0 bases, leaving 4 bases not matched to a gene. The CDR3 contains 14 residues. Reverse transcription of roughly 0.5 to 1 ug RNA was carried out with random hexamers. Amplification of TCR beta CDR3 by immunoSEQ multiplex PCR spanned 54 Vbeta and 13 Jbeta. From the immunoSEQ multiplex PCR reads, TCRdb called clonotypes with MiXCR, one entry per CDR3 protein. The table lists 100,000 to 150,000 distinct CDR3 sequences, over 85% of them singletons. In this sample, this clonotype turned up a few times.

This clonotype was sampled from a human donor with multiple sclerosis. Source material: CD8+ T cells from PBMCs. This rearrangement joins TRBV2 to TRBJ2-7, with 7 bases lining up with TRBD1. The CDR3 here is CASSSGTVSYEQYF. CDR3 nucleotide sequence: TGTGCCAGCAGTTCCGGGACAGTCTCCTACGAGCAGTACTTC. The full variable domain, with the rest looked up from reference TRBV2 and TRBJ2-7, is EPEVTQTPSHQVTQMGQEVILRCVPISNHLYFYWYRQILGQKVEFLVSFYNNEISEKSEIFDDQFSVERPDGSNFTLKIRSTKLEDSAMYFCASSSGTVSYEQYFGPGTRLTVT.